One and the same sample provided the 21 T cell receptor beta chains below, sequenced in a study of OX40 agonist ivuxolimab in advanced cancers. Clones were sequenced by immunoSEQ multiplex PCR, and TCRdb holds only the in-frame ones, with some missing. The sample has fewer than 80,000 clones, around 84% seen once. Sequences were derived from CD4+ or CD8+ T cells sorted from blood, sampled in a trial of the OX40 agonist ivuxolimab. These receptors were taken from an adult with an advanced solid tumor such as melanoma, head and neck, liver or kidney cancer.

The chain recombines TRBV5-8 with TRBJ2-1, with TRBD1 matching over 9 bases. Trimming at V came to 6 bases and at J to 1 base, leaving 17 bases not matched to a gene. The length of the CDR3 is 19 residues. Germline V gives CDR1 SGHTS, CDR2 YDEGEE. In nucleotides, the CDR3 is TGTGCCAGCAACCGCCCCCCGGGACAGGGCTTCGGGTCCTACAATGAGCAGTTCTTC. Amino acid sequence: CASNRPPGQGFGSYNEQFF.

The chain uses TRBV6-6 and TRBJ2-4; 8 bases map to TRBD2. There are 15 residues in the CDR3. The trim removed 5 bases at V and 9 bases at J, leaving 12 bases unmatched. The germline V gene encodes CDR1 MNHNY and CDR2 SVGAGI (reference sequence). The CDR3: CASSDDSGTFIIQYF. The CDR3 DNA reads TGTGCCAGCAGTGACGATAGCGGGACTTTCATCATTCAGTACTTC.

V and J are TRBV2 and TRBJ2-1, with 8 positions matching TRBD1. Germline V lookup: CDR1 SNHLY, CDR2 FYNNEI. This CDR3 comprises 14 residues. J was trimmed by 7 bases and V by 6 bases; bases with no gene match: 8. The CDR3 nucleotides read TGTGCCAGCAGCTTAACGTGGACAGGGAATGAGCAGTTCTTC. Translation: CASSLTWTGNEQFF.

The gene calls are TRBV11-2 and TRBJ2-7; 12 bases fit TRBD2. The junction had 7 bases not matched to a gene; V was cut back by 4 bases and J by 0 bases. Germline CDR1 is SGHAT and CDR2 is FQNNGV. The CDR3 consists of 17 residues. CDR3 in amino acids: CASSSTSGRRSSYEQYF. Here the CDR3 DNA reads TGTGCCAGCAGCTCCACTAGCGGGAGGAGGAGCTCCTACGAGCAGTACTTC.

This clone is a singleton in its sample. V is TRBV28 and J is TRBJ2-3; 11 bases align to TRBD1. The CDR3 loop spans 14 amino acids. Per the germline V gene, CDR1 is MDHEN and CDR2 is SYDVKM. Trimming at V came to 6 bases and at J to 5 bases, leaving 4 bases not matched to a gene. The CDR3, as DNA: TGTGCCAGCAGACAGGGACAGGGGGGAGATACGCAGTATTTT. Protein sequence: CASRQGQGGDTQYF.

The chain uses TRBV13 and TRBJ2-5; no clear D. The length of the CDR3 is 13 residues. Germline values: CDR1 PRHDT, CDR2 FYEKMQ (reference sequence). Trimming pared 1 base from V and 7 bases from J, leaving 10 bases between. CDR3 nucleotide sequence: TGTGCCAGCAGCTTAGAACTCGCCAGGACCCAGTACTTC. Protein product: CASSLELARTQYF.

This chain uses TRBV5-4 with TRBJ2-3, with TRBD2 matching 10 bases. Germline V gives CDR1 SGHNT, CDR2 YYREEE (reference sequence). Trimming at V came to 4 bases and at J to 0 bases, leaving 5 bases not matched to a gene. There are 16 residues in the CDR3. The CDR3 protein is CASSIKLAGSTDTQYF. Here the CDR3 DNA reads TGTGCCAGCAGCATCAAACTAGCGGGAAGCACAGATACGCAGTATTTT.

The sample holds many counts of this clone. The chain uses TRBV28 and TRBJ1-6, with 9 positions matching TRBD1. Germline CDR1 is MDHEN and CDR2 is SYDVKM. The CDR3 is made up of 17 amino acids. The trim removed 5 bases at V and 5 bases at J, leaving 10 bases unmatched. The CDR3 coding sequence is TGTGCCAGCAGTCCTCTATCCGGACAGGGGCATAATTCACCCCTCCACTTT. Its translation is CASSPLSGQGHNSPLHF.

The rearrangement uses TRBV7-2 and TRBJ2-1, with 11 bases lining up with TRBD2. CDR3 length: 17 amino acids. CDR1 is SGHTA and CDR2 is FQGNSA in the germline V gene. V shed 7 bases and J 4 bases; nucleotides not matched to a gene: 12. The CDR3 DNA is TGTGCCAGCACTCCCCGTAGCGGGGGGGCTTTGTACAATGAGCAGTTCTTC. This codes for CASTPRSGGALYNEQFF.

This clone was seen a handful of times. V gene TRBV19 combines with J gene TRBJ1-5, with D possibly TRBD1 on 5 matching bases. CDR3 size: 14 residues. Looked up from germline, CDR1 is LNHDA and CDR2 is SQIVND (reference sequence). V lost 6 bases and J 2 bases, leaving 11 bases between the germline ends. The CDR3 region is CASRFREGNQPQHF. In DNA form, the CDR3 reads TGTGCCAGTAGATTCAGGGAGGGCAATCAGCCCCAGCATTTT.

The sample holds a few counts of this clone. The genes are TRBV4-1 and TRBJ1-6; D is undetermined. This CDR3 region has 12 residues. The germline gives CDR1 MGHRA, CDR2 YSYEKL. The germline V and J ends were trimmed by 5 bases and 10 bases, with 9 bases remaining between them. In DNA, the CDR3 is TGCGCCAGCAGCGCCCGTTTGTCACCCCTCCACTTT. Protein: CASSARLSPLHF.

The J gene is TRBJ1-5, the V gene TRBV15; possibly TRBD1 for D (5 bases). V shed 1 base and J shed 2 bases, with 6 bases lying between them. Germline values: CDR1 LNHNV, CDR2 YYDKDF (reference sequence). This CDR3 has 14 residues. The CDR3: CATSRAGGNQPQHF. In nucleotides, the CDR3 is TGTGCCACCAGCAGAGCGGGGGGCAATCAGCCCCAGCATTTT. The whole variable domain, remainder taken from reference TRBV15 and TRBJ1-5, is DAMVIQNPRYQVTQFGKPVTLSCSQTLNHNVMYWYQQKSSQAPKLLFHYYDKDFNNEADTPDNFQSRRPNTSFCFLDIRSPGLGDTAMYLCATSRAGGNQPQHFGDGTRLSIL.

The chain is built from TRBV19 and TRBJ1-2, with unresolved D. The length of the CDR3 is 14 residues. Germline V gene lookup returns CDR1 LNHDA and CDR2 SQIVND (reference sequence). The V end lost 0 bases, the J end lost 4 bases, and 9 bases lay between the germline ends. The CDR3 region is CASSIEGDTYGYTF. DNA for the CDR3: TGTGCCAGTAGTATAGAGGGAGACACCTATGGCTACACCTTC. Drawing the rest from reference TRBV19 and TRBJ1-2, the complete variable domain is DGGITQSPKYLFRKEGQNVTLSCEQNLNHDAMYWYRQDPGQGLRLIYYSQIVNDFQKGDIAEGYSVSREKKESFPLTVTSAQKNPTAFYLCASSIEGDTYGYTFGSGTRLTVV.

The CDR3 spells CASSSDRGNYEQYF. DNA of the CDR3: TGTGCCAGCAGTTCGGACAGGGGGAACTACGAGCAGTACTTC. The rearrangement links TRBV2 to TRBJ2-7; 10 nucleotides agree with TRBD1. The germline CDR1 and CDR2 sequences are SNHLY and FYNNEI. The CDR3 runs 14 residues. V was pared by 5 bases and J by 3 bases, with 4 bases of the junction left unmatched.

This chain links TRBV30 with TRBJ1-2, with a possible D match to TRBD1 (5 bases). V lost 3 bases and J 0 bases, leaving 11 bases between the germline ends. This CDR3 is 14 amino acids long. Germline CDR1 reads GTSNPN; CDR2 reads SVGIG (reference sequence). CDR3 in DNA: TGTGCCTGGAGAATCCAGGGAGCTAACTATGGCTACACCTTC. It encodes CAWRIQGANYGYTF.

The chain is built from TRBV5-4 and TRBJ1-2; D is possibly TRBD1 (6 bases). Germline V lookup: CDR1 SGHNT, CDR2 YYREEE (reference sequence). The length of the CDR3 is 16 residues. V was clipped by 3 bases and J by 8 bases, with 23 bases between them. The CDR3 region has the DNA TGTGCCAGCAGCTACCCGGGACAAGAGGCAGCTCGAGGCTACACCTTC. It codes for CASSYPGQEAARGYTF.

This chain connects TRBV18 to TRBJ1-1; no definite D call. Germline lookup yields CDR1 KGHSH and CDR2 LQKENI. With 1 base removed from V and 0 bases from J, the gap between germline ends came to 6 bases. This CDR3 has 14 residues. CDR3 amino acids: CASSPQDLNTEAFF. The CDR3 coding sequence is TGTGCCAGCTCACCACAGGATCTGAACACTGAAGCTTTCTTT.

The chain joins TRBV5-1 to TRBJ2-5, with D perhaps matching TRBD1 or TRBD2 (6 bases each). CDR3 length: 15 amino acids. V dropped 4 bases and J dropped 6 bases, with 19 bases sitting between them. Germline V CDR1 and CDR2: SGHRS, YFSETQ. The chain's CDR3 is CASSPSGGGMKTQYF. In DNA form, the CDR3 reads TGCGCCAGCAGCCCGTCCGGGGGCGGAATGAAGACCCAGTACTTC.

V usage is TRBV4-1 and J usage is TRBJ1-5; D is possibly TRBD1 (5 bases). Trimming left V 4 bases short and J 4 bases short, with 11 bases between. The germline CDR1 and CDR2 sequences are MGHRA and YSYEKL. This CDR3 contains 14 residues. This CDR3 is CASSPTGGNQPQHF. Written as DNA, the CDR3 is TGCGCCAGCAGCCCGACGGGGGGGAATCAGCCCCAGCATTTT.

Concerning this clone: One junction end disagrees with the germline gene, perhaps due to a read error. The chain is built from TRBV7-7 and TRBJ2-5; 8 bases are a match to TRBD2. This CDR3 has 15 amino acids. Germline assignment: CDR1 SSHAT and CDR2 FNYEAQ (reference sequence). This CDR3 reads CASSLGLAAQETQYF. Here the CDR3 DNA reads TGTGCTAGCAGCTTAGGACTAGCTGCACAAGAGACCCAGTACTTC.

The chain joins TRBV6-4 to TRBJ2-2, with D possibly being TRBD1 or TRBD2 (5 bases each). V gave up 4 bases and J gave up 0 bases, with 12 bases separating them. The CDR3 covers 16 residues. Per the germline V gene, CDR1 is MRHNA and CDR2 is SNTAGT. For the CDR3, the DNA is TGTGCCAGCAGTGTGATGGGACCTCCGAACACCGGGGAGCTGTTTTTT. Translating gives CASSVMGPPNTGELFF.